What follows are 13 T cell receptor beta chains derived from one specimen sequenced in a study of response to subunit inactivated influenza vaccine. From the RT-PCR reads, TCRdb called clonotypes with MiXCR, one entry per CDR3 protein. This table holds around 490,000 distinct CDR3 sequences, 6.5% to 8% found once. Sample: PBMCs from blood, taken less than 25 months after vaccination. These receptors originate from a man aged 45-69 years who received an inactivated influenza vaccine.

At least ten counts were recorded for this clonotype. The CDR3 DNA reads as TGTGCCACCAGCAGAGACCCTAGCGGGTTAAACATTCAGTACTTC. Amino acids: CATSRDPSGLNIQYF. The chain links TRBV15 to TRBJ2-4, with TRBD2 matching 8 bases. The CDR3 length is 15 residues. Germline CDR1 and CDR2: LNHNV and YYDKDF (reference sequence). Trimming at V came to 0 bases and at J to 6 bases, leaving 4 bases not matched to a gene.

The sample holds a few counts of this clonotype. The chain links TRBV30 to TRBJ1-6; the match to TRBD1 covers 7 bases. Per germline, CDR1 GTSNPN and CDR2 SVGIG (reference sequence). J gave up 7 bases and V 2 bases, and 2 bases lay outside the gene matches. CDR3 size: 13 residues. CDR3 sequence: CAWSRDRNSPLHF. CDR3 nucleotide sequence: TGTGCCTGGAGTCGGGACAGAAATTCACCCCTCCACTTT. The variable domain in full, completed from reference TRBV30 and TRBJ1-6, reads SQTIHQWPATLVQPVGSPLSLECTVEGTSNPNLYWYRQAAGRGLQLLFYSVGIGQISSEVPQNLSASRPQDRQFILSSKKLLLSDSGFYLCAWSRDRNSPLHFGNGTRLTVT.

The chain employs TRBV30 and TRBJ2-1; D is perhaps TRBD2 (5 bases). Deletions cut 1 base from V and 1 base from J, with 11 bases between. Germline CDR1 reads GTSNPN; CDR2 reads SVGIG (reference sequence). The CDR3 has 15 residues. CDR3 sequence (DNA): TGTGCCTGGAGTGGAGGGTTACGTTCCTACAATGAGCAGTTCTTC. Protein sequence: CAWSGGLRSYNEQFF. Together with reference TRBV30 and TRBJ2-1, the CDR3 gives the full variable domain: SQTIHQWPATLVQPVGSPLSLECTVEGTSNPNLYWYRQAAGRGLQLLFYSVGIGQISSEVPQNLSASRPQDRQFILSSKKLLLSDSGFYLCAWSGGLRSYNEQFFGPGTRLTVL.

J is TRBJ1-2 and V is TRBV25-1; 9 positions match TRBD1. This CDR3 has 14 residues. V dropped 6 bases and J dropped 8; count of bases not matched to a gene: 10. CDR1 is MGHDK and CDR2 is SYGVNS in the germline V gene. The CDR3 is CASSTGTGMGGYTF. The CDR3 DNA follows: TGTGCCAGCAGCACCGGGACAGGGATGGGAGGCTACACCTTC.

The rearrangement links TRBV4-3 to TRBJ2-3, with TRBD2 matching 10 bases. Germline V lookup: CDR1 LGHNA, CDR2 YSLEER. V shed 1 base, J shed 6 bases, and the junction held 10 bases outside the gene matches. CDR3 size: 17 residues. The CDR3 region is CASSQAGLAGGPDTQYF. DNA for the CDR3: TGCGCCAGCAGCCAAGCTGGGTTAGCGGGGGGCCCGGATACGCAGTATTTT.

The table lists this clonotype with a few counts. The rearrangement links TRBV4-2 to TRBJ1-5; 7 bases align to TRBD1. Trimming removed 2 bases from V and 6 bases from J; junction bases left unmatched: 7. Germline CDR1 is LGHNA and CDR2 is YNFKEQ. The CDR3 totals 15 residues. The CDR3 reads CASSQSPTGPQPQHF. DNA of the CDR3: TGTGCCAGCAGCCAATCACCGACAGGGCCTCAGCCCCAGCATTTT.

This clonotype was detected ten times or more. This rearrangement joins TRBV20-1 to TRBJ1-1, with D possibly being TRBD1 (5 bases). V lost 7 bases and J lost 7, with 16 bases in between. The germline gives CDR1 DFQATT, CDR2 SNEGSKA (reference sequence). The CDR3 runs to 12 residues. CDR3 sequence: CSGGDGRYEAFF. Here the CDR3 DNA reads TGCAGTGGAGGGGACGGTCGATATGAAGCTTTCTTT.

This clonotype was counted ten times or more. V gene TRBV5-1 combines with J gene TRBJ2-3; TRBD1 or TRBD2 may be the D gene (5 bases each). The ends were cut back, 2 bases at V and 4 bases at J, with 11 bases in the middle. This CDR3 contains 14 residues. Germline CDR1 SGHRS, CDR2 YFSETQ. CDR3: CASSLWQGADTQYF. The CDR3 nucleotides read TGCGCCAGCAGCTTATGGCAGGGAGCAGATACGCAGTATTTT.

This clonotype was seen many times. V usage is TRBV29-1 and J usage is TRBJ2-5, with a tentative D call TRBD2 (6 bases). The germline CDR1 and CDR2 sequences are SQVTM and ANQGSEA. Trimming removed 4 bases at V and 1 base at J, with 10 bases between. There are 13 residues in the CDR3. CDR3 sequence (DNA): TGCAGCGTTGCAGTAGCGGCCCAAGAGACCCAGTACTTC. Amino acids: CSVAVAAQETQYF.

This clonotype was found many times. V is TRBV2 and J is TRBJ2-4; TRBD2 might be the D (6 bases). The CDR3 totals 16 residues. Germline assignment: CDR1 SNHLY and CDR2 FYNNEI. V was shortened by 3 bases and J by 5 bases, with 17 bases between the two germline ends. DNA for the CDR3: TGTGCCAGCAGTGAGCTGCGGGCGGGGAGCCAAAACATTCAGTACTTC. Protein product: CASSELRAGSQNIQYF.

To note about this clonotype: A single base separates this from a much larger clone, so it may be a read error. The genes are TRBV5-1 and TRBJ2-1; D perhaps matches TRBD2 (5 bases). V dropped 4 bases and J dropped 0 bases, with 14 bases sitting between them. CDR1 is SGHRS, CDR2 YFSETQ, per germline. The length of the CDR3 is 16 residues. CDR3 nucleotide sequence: TGCGCCAGCAGCGTGTCTAGCACCAGCTCCTACAATGAGCAGTTCTTC. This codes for CASSVSSTSSYNEQFF.

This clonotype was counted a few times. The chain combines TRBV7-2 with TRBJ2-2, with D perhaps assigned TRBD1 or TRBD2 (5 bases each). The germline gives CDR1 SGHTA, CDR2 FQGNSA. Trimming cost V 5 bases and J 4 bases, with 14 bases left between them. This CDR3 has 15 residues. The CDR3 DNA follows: TGTGCCAGCAGCCCAGGGAGTGGTATCACCGGGGAGCTGTTTTTT. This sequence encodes CASSPGSGITGELFF.

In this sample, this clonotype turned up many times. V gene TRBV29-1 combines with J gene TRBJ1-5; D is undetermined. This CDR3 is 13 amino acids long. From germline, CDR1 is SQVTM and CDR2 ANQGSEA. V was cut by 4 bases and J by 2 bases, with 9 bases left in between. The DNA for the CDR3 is TGCAGCGTTGTTACAGAGGGCAATCAGCCCCAGCATTTT. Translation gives CSVVTEGNQPQHF.